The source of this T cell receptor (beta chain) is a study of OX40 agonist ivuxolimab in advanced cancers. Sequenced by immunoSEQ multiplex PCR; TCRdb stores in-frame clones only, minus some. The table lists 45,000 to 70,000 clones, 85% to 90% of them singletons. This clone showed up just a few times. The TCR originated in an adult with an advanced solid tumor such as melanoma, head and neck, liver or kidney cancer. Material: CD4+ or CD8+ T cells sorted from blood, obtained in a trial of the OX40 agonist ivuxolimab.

Here the CDR3 DNA reads TGTGCCAGCAGCCCGTTTGGGGGATCTAATGAAAAACTGTTTTTT. Its protein product is CASSPFGGSNEKLFF. V usage is TRBV2 and J usage is TRBJ1-4, with a weak D call TRBD1 (5 bases). The germline V and J ends were trimmed by 6 bases and 3 bases, with 14 bases remaining between them. CDR3 length: 15 residues. Germline V CDR1 and CDR2: SNHLY, FYNNEI. Full variable domain (rest looked up from reference TRBV2 and TRBJ1-4): EPEVTQTPSHQVTQMGQEVILRCVPISNHLYFYWYRQILGQKVEFLVSFYNNEISEKSEIFDDQFSVERPDGSNFTLKIRSTKLEDSAMYFCASSPFGGSNEKLFFGSGTQLSVL.